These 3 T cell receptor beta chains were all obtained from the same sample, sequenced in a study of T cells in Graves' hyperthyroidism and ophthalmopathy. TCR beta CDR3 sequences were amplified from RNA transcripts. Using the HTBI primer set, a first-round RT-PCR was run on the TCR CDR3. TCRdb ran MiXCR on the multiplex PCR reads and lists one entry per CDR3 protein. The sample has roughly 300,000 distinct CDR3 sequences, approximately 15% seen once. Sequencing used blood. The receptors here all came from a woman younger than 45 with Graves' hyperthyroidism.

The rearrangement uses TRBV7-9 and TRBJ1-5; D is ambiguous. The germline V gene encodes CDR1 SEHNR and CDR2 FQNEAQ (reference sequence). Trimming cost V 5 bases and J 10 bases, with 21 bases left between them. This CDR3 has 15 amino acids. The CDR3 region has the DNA TGTGCCAGCAGCCATACGGACGGAACCAGAGGTCCCCAGCATTTT. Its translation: CASSHTDGTRGPQHF.

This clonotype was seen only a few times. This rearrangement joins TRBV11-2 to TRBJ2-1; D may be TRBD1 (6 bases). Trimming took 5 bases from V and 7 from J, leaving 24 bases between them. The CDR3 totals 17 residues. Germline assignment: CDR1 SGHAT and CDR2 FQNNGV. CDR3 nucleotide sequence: TGTGCCAGCAGCCCCCCCGGTAGAACCAGGGGCATAAATGAGCAGTTCTTC. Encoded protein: CASSPPGRTRGINEQFF.

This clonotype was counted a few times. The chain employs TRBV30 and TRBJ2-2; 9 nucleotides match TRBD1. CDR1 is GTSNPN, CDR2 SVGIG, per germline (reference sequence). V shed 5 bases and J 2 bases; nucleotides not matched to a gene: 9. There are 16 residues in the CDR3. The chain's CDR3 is CAWAIWTGENTGELFF. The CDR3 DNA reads TGTGCCTGGGCCATCTGGACAGGGGAAAACACCGGGGAGCTGTTTTTT.